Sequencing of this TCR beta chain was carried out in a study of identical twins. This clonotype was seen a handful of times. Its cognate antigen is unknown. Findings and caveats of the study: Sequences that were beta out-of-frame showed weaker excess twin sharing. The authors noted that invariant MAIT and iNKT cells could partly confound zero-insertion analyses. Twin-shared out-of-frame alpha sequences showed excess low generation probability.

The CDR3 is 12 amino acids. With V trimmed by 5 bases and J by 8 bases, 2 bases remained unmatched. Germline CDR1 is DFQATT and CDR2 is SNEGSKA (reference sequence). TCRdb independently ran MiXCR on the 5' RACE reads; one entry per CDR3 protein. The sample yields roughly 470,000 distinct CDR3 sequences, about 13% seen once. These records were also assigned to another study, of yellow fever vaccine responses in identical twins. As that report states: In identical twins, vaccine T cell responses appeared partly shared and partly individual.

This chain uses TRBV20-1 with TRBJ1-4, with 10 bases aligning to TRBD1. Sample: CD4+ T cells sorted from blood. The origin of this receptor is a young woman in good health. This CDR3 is CSASGQGEKLFF. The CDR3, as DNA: TGCAGTGCTTCGGGACAGGGGGAAAAACTGTTTTTT.